This T cell receptor (beta chain) was recorded in a study of T cells in Graves' hyperthyroidism and ophthalmopathy. Notes on the study in general: The model forecast ophthalmopathy, anticipating it by a median roughly 6 months before onset. Ophthalmopathy stood apart from stable hyperthyroidism in a 13 V-J model. Most clonotypes that expanded in the thyroid above 0.001 also showed up in blood.

Under 3 months was the duration of disease in ophthalmopathy patients, who also had a Clinical Activity Score of at least 3 and a NOSPECS grade of at least 4. This clonotype was observed at least ten times. The antigen is not known. TCR beta CDR3 region amplification was performed from RNA transcripts. A set of HTBI primers served as the primers for a first-round RT-PCR of the TCR CDR3. TCRdb re-called the multiplex PCR reads through MiXCR, storing one row per CDR3 protein. The repertoire has about 640,000 distinct CDR3 sequences, around 20% of them found once; the top ten carry 34%. Sequencing was done on a sample of blood. The clonotype comes from a man aged 25 to 40 with Graves' ophthalmopathy.

The CDR3 coding sequence is TGTGCCAGCAGCTTAGCCTCATTATACGAGCAGTACTTC. Its protein is CASSLASLYEQYF. V and J are TRBV11-2 and TRBJ2-7; D call uncertain. This CDR3 has 13 residues. V gave up 1 base and J gave up 4 bases, with 8 bases separating them. Germline-derived CDR1 and CDR2 are SGHAT and FQNNGV.